This TCR beta chain was observed in a study of blood T cell repertoires in COVID-19. Across the whole study: From the United States, Italy and Spain came samples of acute and convalescent COVID-19.

Assay used: immunoSEQ multiplex PCR; TCRdb lists only in-frame clones, some missing. The repertoire consists of tens of thousands of clones, with less than 90% occurring once and the leading ten covering 17%. This CDR3 is 15 amino acids long. Trimming cost V 5 bases and J 7 bases, with 20 bases left between them. The germline V gene encodes CDR1 SGHRS and CDR2 YFSETQ. The chain is built from TRBV5-1 and TRBJ2-3; D possibly corresponds to TRBD1 (6 bases). This sequence was found in an older woman with active COVID-19. The sequencing input was peripheral blood. The CDR3 sequence: CASSPHGTRGHTQYF. DNA of the CDR3: TGCGCCAGCAGTCCGCACGGGACACGGGGTCATACGCAGTATTTT.